The entry below gives a single T cell receptor beta chain sequence along with its context. TCRdb's table, derived via immunoSEQ multiplex PCR, lists solely in-frame clones and lacks some. The sample yields roughly 180,000 clones, roughly nine tenths seen once. The sample is drawn from a study of T cell responses to AZD1222 COVID-19 vaccine. The CDR3 sequence is 14 residues long. Germline V gives CDR1 SGDLS, CDR2 YYNGEE. V lost 3 bases and J lost 2; bases outside the gene matches: 4. The chain links TRBV9 to TRBJ1-2; 7 bases fit TRBD1. This TCR was recovered from an adult in good health. This sample comprised peripheral blood, obtained on day 0 of AZD1222 vaccination. In DNA, the CDR3 is TGTGCCAGCAGCGGCAGGGGACAGAACTATGGCTACACCTTC. The encoded protein is CASSGRGQNYGYTF.